This T cell receptor beta chain was documented in a study of T-cell reconstitution after alpha-beta-depleted transplantation in children. Preparation of the TCRbeta library used unique molecular identifiers. TCRdb re-derived calls from the PCR reads in MiXCR, one entry per CDR3 protein. In the table there are hundreds of thousands of distinct CDR3 sequences, around 19% of which are singletons. The CDR3 is 14 amino acids. The V and J ends lost 2 bases and 8 bases respectively, with 13 bases between them. Germline V gives CDR1 MNHEY, CDR2 SMNVEV (reference sequence). The TCR originated in a human donor who donated a stem cell graft to a child with acute lymphoblastic leukemia. The V gene is TRBV27, the J gene TRBJ2-1, with D tentatively TRBD2 (5 bases). The sample consisted of PBMCs from the stem cell graft donor, taken from the stem cell graft. Written as DNA, the CDR3 is TGTGCCAGCAGTTTAGGGAGTTCCCCCCATGAGCAGTTCTTC. As protein: CASSLGSSPHEQFF.